The 30 T cell receptor beta chains below come from one sample, sequenced in a study of T cells in Graves' hyperthyroidism and ophthalmopathy. Template material for amplifying TCR beta CDR3 regions consisted of RNA transcripts. The TCR CDR3 was amplified in a first-round RT-PCR using the HTBI primer set. In TCRdb, the multiplex PCR reads were re-called with MiXCR into one record per CDR3 protein. The top ten clones hold roughly 9.6% of a sample with 350,000 to 400,000 distinct CDR3 sequences, approximately 15% of them seen once. The sample taken for sequencing was blood. The origin of the receptors is a woman in her fifties or sixties with Graves' hyperthyroidism.

This sequence joins TRBV5-1 and TRBJ2-3; 9 positions match TRBD2. The CDR3 covers 16 residues. Germline-derived CDR1 and CDR2 are SGHRS and YFSETQ. V shed 0 bases and J 1 base; nucleotides not matched to a gene: 3. The DNA for the CDR3 is TGCGCCAGCAGCTTGGGGACTAGCGTAGGCACAGATACGCAGTATTTT. It translates to CASSLGTSVGTDTQYF.

At least ten counts were recorded for this clonotype. The rearrangement uses TRBV9 and TRBJ2-7; D may be TRBD1 (6 bases). Germline V gives CDR1 SGDLS, CDR2 YYNGEE. Trimming left V 2 bases short and J 2 bases short, with 20 bases between. The CDR3 runs 17 residues. The CDR3 DNA sequence: TGTGCCAGCAGCGTGACTCCCTGGGGCAGGGGACCCTACGAGCAGTACTTC. It specifies CASSVTPWGRGPYEQYF.

The V and J genes are TRBV20-1 and TRBJ2-7, with a tentative D call TRBD1 (6 bases). Germline CDR1 and CDR2: DFQATT and SNEGSKA (reference sequence). The CDR3 is 13 amino acids. Trimming left V 6 bases short and J 3 bases short, with 15 bases between. The CDR3 DNA sequence: TGCAGTGCGACTGGGACACGGCTCTACGAGCAGTACTTC. Residues: CSATGTRLYEQYF.

This clonotype showed up many times. V gene TRBV7-3 combines with J gene TRBJ2-3, with 7 bases that match TRBD2. There are 17 residues in the CDR3. V was clipped by 2 bases and J by 5 bases; unmatched bases: 13. Germline V gene lookup returns CDR1 SGHTA and CDR2 FQGTGA. The CDR3 DNA sequence: TGTGCCAGCAGCTTAGCCCCCACGGGGGGAGTGGGAGATACGCAGTATTTT. It codes for CASSLAPTGGVGDTQYF. Complete variable domain (other parts from reference TRBV7-3 and TRBJ2-3): GAGVSQTPSNKVTEKGKYVELRCDPISGHTALYWYRQSLGQGPEFLIYFQGTGAADDSGLPNDRFFAVRPEGSVSTLKIQRTERGDSAVYLCASSLAPTGGVGDTQYFGPGTRLTVL.

The chain has TRBV6-1 and TRBJ1-4; D gene uncertain. The germline V gene has CDR1 MNHNS and CDR2 SASEGT. V shed 6 bases and J shed 5 bases, with 16 bases lying between them. The CDR3 length is 15 residues. In nucleotides, the CDR3 is TGTGCCAGCAGCCCTTGGGCGGTCTCCAATGAAAAACTGTTTTTT. Protein sequence: CASSPWAVSNEKLFF.

The V gene is TRBV5-1, the J gene TRBJ2-7; D not resolved. The germline V and J ends were trimmed by 2 bases and 7 bases, with 13 bases remaining between them. This CDR3 comprises 13 residues. Germline V lookup: CDR1 SGHRS, CDR2 YFSETQ. The CDR3 DNA follows: TGCGCCAGCAGCTTCTCTCAGGCACTGGAGCAGTACTTC. Translating gives CASSFSQALEQYF.

The table lists this clonotype with many counts. The chain is built from TRBV7-2 and TRBJ2-2, with TRBD2 matching over 11 bases. This CDR3 has 20 amino acids. Germline V gene lookup returns CDR1 SGHTA and CDR2 FQGNSA. V dropped 9 bases and J dropped 8; count of bases not matched to a gene: 26. CDR3 loop: CARPRGGTSGTSLQTGELFF. The CDR3 DNA follows: TGTGCCAGACCCAGAGGGGGGACTAGCGGCACCTCCCTTCAGACGGGGGAGCTGTTTTTT.

In its sample, this clonotype was seen many times. The genes are TRBV6-2 or TRBV6-3 and TRBJ1-1; D is ambiguous. The V and J ends lost 2 bases and 0 bases respectively, with 13 bases between them. The CDR3 loop spans 16 amino acids. CDR1 and CDR2 from the germline V gene are MNHEY and SVGEGT. The CDR3 region is CASSYTGPSLNTEAFF. CDR3 coding DNA: TGTGCCAGCAGTTACACCGGCCCCTCCTTGAACACTGAAGCTTTCTTT.

This clonotype was recorded many times. The V gene is TRBV2, the J gene TRBJ2-5; D is perhaps TRBD1 (6 bases). The germline gives CDR1 SNHLY, CDR2 FYNNEI. This CDR3 comprises 15 residues. V gave up 5 bases and J gave up 4 bases, with 17 bases separating them. CDR3 in DNA: TGTGCCAGCAGTAAGAGGACAGCCGACGGAGAGACCCAGTACTTC. Amino acids: CASSKRTADGETQYF.

This clonotype was counted at least ten times. This sequence joins TRBV28 and TRBJ2-2; weak D call: TRBD1 (6 bases). Germline V CDR1 and CDR2: MDHEN, SYDVKM. The ends were cut back, 4 bases at V and 6 bases at J, with 12 bases in the middle. This CDR3 is 14 amino acids long. The chain's CDR3 is CASSSYRVPGELFF. The CDR3 DNA reads as TGTGCCAGCAGTTCCTACAGGGTCCCCGGGGAGCTGTTTTTT. The complete variable domain, with remaining parts taken from reference TRBV28 and TRBJ2-2, reads DVKVTQSSRYLVKRTGEKVFLECVQDMDHENMFWYRQDPGLGLRLIYFSYDVKMKEKGDIPEGYSVSREKKERFSLILESASTNQTSMYLCASSSYRVPGELFFGEGSRLTVL.

The table lists this clonotype with many counts. The CDR3 loop reads CASSVLGNYGYTF. CDR3 coding DNA: TGTGCCAGCAGTGTTCTGGGAAACTATGGCTACACCTTC. V usage is TRBV6-1 and J usage is TRBJ1-2, with D hard to call. The length of the CDR3 is 13 residues. Germline V lookup: CDR1 MNHNS, CDR2 SASEGT. V dropped 4 bases and J dropped 2 bases, with 8 bases sitting between them.

This clonotype was seen ten or more times. The chain has TRBV19 and TRBJ2-7; TRBD1 matches 12 bases. With V trimmed by 4 bases and J by 5 bases, 6 bases remained unmatched. Germline loops: CDR1 LNHDA, CDR2 SQIVND (reference sequence). CDR3 length equals 15 residues. The CDR3 nucleotides read TGTGCCAGTAGTACCGCTGGGACAGGGGGCGACGAGCAGTACTTC. It specifies CASSTAGTGGDEQYF.

This clonotype was counted many times. The chain couples TRBV3-1 to TRBJ1-4, with D perhaps TRBD1 (5 bases). Germline-derived CDR1 and CDR2 are LGHDT and YNNKEL (reference sequence). The CDR3 covers 12 residues. Trimming left V 8 bases short and J 7 bases short, with 11 bases between. This CDR3 is CASCLGGEKLFF. CDR3 coding DNA: TGTGCCAGCTGCCTCGGGGGTGAAAAACTGTTTTTT.

This clonotype appeared many times. V is TRBV2 and J is TRBJ1-6; D gene uncertain. The CDR3 spans 11 residues. CDR1 is SNHLY, CDR2 FYNNEI, per germline. The V end was cut by 5 bases, the J end by 8 bases, with 4 bases between. As DNA, the CDR3 is TGTGCCAGCAGTATGGATTCACCCCTCCACTTT. Protein sequence: CASSMDSPLHF.

The rearrangement joins TRBV27 to TRBJ1-6; D is possibly TRBD1 (6 bases). Per germline, CDR1 MNHEY and CDR2 SMNVEV (reference sequence). V was shortened by 10 bases and J by 7 bases, with 17 bases between the two germline ends. The CDR3 spans 14 residues. CDR3 protein: CATAQGLGNSPLHF. The CDR3, as DNA: TGTGCCACCGCACAGGGATTGGGGAATTCACCCCTCCACTTT.

This clonotype was counted at least ten times. This sequence joins TRBV20-1 and TRBJ2-3, with D tentatively TRBD2 (6 bases). This CDR3 is built from 15 residues. CDR1 and CDR2 from the germline V gene are DFQATT and SNEGSKA (reference sequence). Trimming took off 6 bases at V and 4 bases at J, with 20 bases between the two ends. CDR3 residues: CSARGMAGRADTQYF. Here the CDR3 DNA reads TGCAGTGCAAGGGGTATGGCGGGGCGCGCAGATACGCAGTATTTT.

The gene calls are TRBV30 and TRBJ2-6; D unresolved. The CDR3 is 14 amino acids. The V end was cut by 1 base, the J end by 2 bases, with 6 bases between. Looked up from germline, CDR1 is GTSNPN and CDR2 is SVGIG (reference sequence). In nucleotides, the CDR3 is TGTGCCTGGAGTGGCGTTCCTGGGGCCAACGTCCTGACTTTC. Protein sequence: CAWSGVPGANVLTF.

This clonotype occurred many times. The CDR3 nucleotides read TGTGCCAGCAGCCTCTTCCGGGTCTCGGGCACTGAAGCTTTCTTT. This translates into CASSLFRVSGTEAFF. The rearrangement links TRBV7-9 to TRBJ1-1; D remains unclear. Germline assignment: CDR1 SEHNR and CDR2 FQNEAQ (reference sequence). The CDR3 has 15 amino acids. The V end was cut by 5 bases, the J end by 4 bases, with 17 bases between.

With regard to this clonotype: A clone one base away is much larger, so this may be a read error. The chain employs TRBV30 and TRBJ1-4; TRBD1 aligns across 11 bases. Trimming at V came to 2 bases and at J to 10 bases, leaving 6 bases not matched to a gene. Looked up from germline, CDR1 is GTSNPN and CDR2 is SVGIG (reference sequence). This CDR3 contains 14 residues. The DNA for the CDR3 is TGTGCCTGGAGTAGGACAGGGGGCGTCGGAAAACTGTTTTTT. It translates to CAWSRTGGVGKLFF.

This clonotype was observed a few times. The chain couples TRBV10-1 to TRBJ2-7; the match to TRBD1 covers 9 bases. The germline gives CDR1 WNHNN, CDR2 SYGVQD (reference sequence). This CDR3 is 15 amino acids long. The ends lost 0 bases at V and 5 bases at J; junction bases unmatched: 5. CDR3 in amino acids: CASSESGTGLNEQYF. CDR3 coding DNA: TGCGCCAGCAGTGAGTCGGGGACAGGGCTGAACGAGCAGTACTTC.

This clonotype was seen many times. The chain is built from TRBV6-1 and TRBJ2-1; no reliable D call. Trimming removed 5 bases at V and 3 bases at J, with 14 bases between. The germline CDR1 and CDR2 sequences are MNHNS and SASEGT. The CDR3 has 15 amino acids. CDR3 protein: CASSYGWNHYNEQFF. In nucleotides, the CDR3 is TGTGCCAGCAGTTATGGGTGGAACCACTACAATGAGCAGTTCTTC.

This sequence joins TRBV20-1 and TRBJ2-1, with unresolved D. CDR1 is DFQATT, CDR2 SNEGSKA, per germline (reference sequence). The CDR3 is 15 amino acids. Deletions cut 0 bases from V and 0 bases from J, with 9 bases between. The DNA for the CDR3 is TGCAGTGCTAGAGATCTTGGTCACTCCTACAATGAGCAGTTCTTC. Translation: CSARDLGHSYNEQFF.

In its sample, this clonotype was seen many times. This chain links TRBV7-6 with TRBJ2-1, with 14 bases aligning to TRBD2. Per germline, CDR1 SGHVS and CDR2 FNYEAQ. This CDR3 is 15 amino acids long. J lost 9 bases, V lost 5 bases, and 6 bases had no gene match. In DNA, the CDR3 is TGTGCCAGCAGCAGGGGACTAGCGGGAGACCCTGAGCAGTTCTTC. Protein: CASSRGLAGDPEQFF. Combining the CDR3 with reference TRBV7-6 and TRBJ2-1 gives the whole variable domain GAGVSQSPRYKVTKRGQDVALRCDPISGHVSLYWYRQALGQGPEFLTYFNYEAQQDKSGLPNDRFSAERPEGSISTLTIQRTEQRDSAMYRCASSRGLAGDPEQFFGPGTRLTVL.

The table lists this clonotype with a few counts. The V and J genes are TRBV20-1 and TRBJ1-1, with D hard to call. Per germline, CDR1 DFQATT and CDR2 SNEGSKA (reference sequence). The CDR3 loop spans 11 amino acids. V gave up 6 bases and J gave up 1 base, with 6 bases separating them. As DNA, the CDR3 is TGCAGTGCCAGCAAGAACACTGAAGCTTTCTTT. It codes for CSASKNTEAFF.

This clonotype was detected ten times or more. This chain joins TRBV7-9 and TRBJ1-1; weak D call: TRBD1 (5 bases). The V and J ends lost 3 bases and 3 bases respectively, with 20 bases between them. This CDR3 contains 17 residues. CDR1 is SEHNR and CDR2 is FQNEAQ in the germline V gene (reference sequence). The CDR3: CASSFLRGAGDHTEAFF. In DNA, the CDR3 is TGTGCCAGCAGCTTTCTGAGAGGGGCTGGGGATCACACTGAAGCTTTCTTT.

In its sample, this clonotype was seen a few times. The rearrangement uses TRBV19 and TRBJ1-5, with 9 bases lining up with TRBD1. Germline V lookup: CDR1 LNHDA, CDR2 SQIVND (reference sequence). The ends lost 5 bases at V and 4 bases at J; junction bases unmatched: 9. The CDR3 spans 16 residues. The CDR3 DNA follows: TGTGCCAGTAGTCCGTACGGACAGGGGACAAATCAGCCCCAGCATTTT. It specifies CASSPYGQGTNQPQHF.

This clonotype was recorded many times. The V gene is TRBV20-1, the J gene TRBJ2-3; TRBD2 is a possible D gene (6 bases). The CDR3 runs 14 residues. The ends were cut back, 6 bases at V and 0 bases at J, with 13 bases in the middle. Germline values: CDR1 DFQATT, CDR2 SNEGSKA (reference sequence). The CDR3 region is CSANRDWSTDTQYF. The DNA of the CDR3 is TGCAGTGCCAACCGGGACTGGAGCACAGATACGCAGTATTTT.

The sample holds a few counts of this clonotype. J is TRBJ2-7 and V is TRBV30; possibly TRBD2 for D (6 bases). CDR1 is GTSNPN and CDR2 is SVGIG in the germline V gene (reference sequence). V was pared by 1 base and J by 4 bases, with 8 bases between. The CDR3 has 12 residues. The CDR3 sequence is CAWSGAGYEQYF. The CDR3 bases are TGTGCCTGGAGTGGTGCGGGATACGAGCAGTACTTC.

This clonotype was picked up many times. The chain has TRBV11-2 and TRBJ2-3; perhaps TRBD1 as D (5 bases). Trimming left V 8 bases short and J 7 bases short, with 16 bases between. The CDR3 covers 13 residues. The germline V gene encodes CDR1 SGHAT and CDR2 FQNNGV. CDR3 region: CASGISTDNTQYF. The CDR3 bases are TGTGCCAGCGGGATATCGACAGATAATACGCAGTATTTT.

At least ten counts were recorded for this clonotype. The rearrangement links TRBV11-3 to TRBJ2-5; 11 bases match TRBD1. The CDR3 is made up of 14 amino acids. Germline V gene lookup returns CDR1 SGHNT and CDR2 YENEEA. Germline trimming cut 6 bases from V and 4 bases from J; bases unmatched to any gene: 4. In DNA form, the CDR3 reads TGTGCCAGCAGAACGGGACAGGGGGGAGAGACCCAGTACTTC. This encodes CASRTGQGGETQYF.